Listed here are 14 T cell receptor beta chains from one sample, sequenced in a study of blood T cell repertoires in COVID-19. Measured with immunoSEQ multiplex PCR; TCRdb has only the in-frame clones, and not every one. The table shows 470,000 or so clones, with approximately 85% occurring only once. Specimen: peripheral blood. These receptors all come from a human donor in a cohort sampled during active COVID-19.

The chain links TRBV7-9 to TRBJ1-1, with TRBD1 identical over 9 bases. CDR1 and CDR2 from the germline V gene are SEHNR and FQNEAQ (reference sequence). The CDR3 consists of 16 residues. The trim removed 2 bases at V and 6 bases at J, leaving 10 bases unmatched. CDR3 sequence reads: CASSLSPGQGFPEAFF. The CDR3, as DNA: TGTGCCAGCAGCTTATCACCGGGACAGGGATTCCCTGAAGCTTTCTTT.

This chain uses TRBV4-3 with TRBJ2-3, with a weak D call TRBD2 (6 bases). V lost 4 bases, J lost 5 bases, and 16 bases lay in between. CDR1 LGHNA and CDR2 YSLEER come from the germline V gene. This CDR3 contains 15 residues. CDR3 amino acids: CASSRVGTVKDTQYF. The CDR3 bases are TGCGCCAGCAGCCGCGTCGGGACTGTTAAAGATACGCAGTATTTT.

This rearrangement joins TRBV11-3 to TRBJ2-7, with 14 bases lining up with TRBD2. The CDR3 is 15 residues long. Germline values: CDR1 SGHNT, CDR2 YENEEA. V lost 6 bases to trimming and J lost 3 bases; unmatched junction nucleotides: 4. The CDR3 nucleotides read TGTGCCAGCAGTCCCGGGACTAGCGGGAGCTACGAGCAGTACTTC. It encodes CASSPGTSGSYEQYF.

This clone has a handful of counts. V and J are TRBV30 and TRBJ2-1; D gene unclear. The germline CDR1 and CDR2 sequences are GTSNPN and SVGIG (reference sequence). The CDR3 spans 15 residues. V was clipped by 5 bases and J by 0 bases, with 14 bases between them. Here the CDR3 reads CAWESETSSYNEQFF. The CDR3 DNA reads as TGTGCCTGGGAGAGCGAGACCAGCTCCTACAATGAGCAGTTCTTC.

V usage is TRBV11-2 and J usage is TRBJ2-1, with TRBD1 matching 8 bases. The CDR3 covers 15 residues. V shed 0 bases and J 8 bases; nucleotides not matched to a gene: 6. Germline V gene lookup returns CDR1 SGHAT and CDR2 FQNNGV. The CDR3 nucleotides are TGTGCCAGCAGCTTAGATAGAGGACAGGGCGATGAGCAGTTCTTC. This gives the protein CASSLDRGQGDEQFF.

The rearrangement uses TRBV9 and TRBJ2-2, with TRBD1 as a possible D gene (5 bases). The CDR3 length is 14 residues. From germline, CDR1 is SGDLS and CDR2 YYNGEE. Trimming removed 5 bases from V and 0 bases from J, with 8 bases in between. Written as DNA, the CDR3 is TGTGCCAGCAGGGGGCAGTCGAACACCGGGGAGCTGTTTTTT. Protein sequence: CASRGQSNTGELFF. The whole variable domain, remainder taken from reference TRBV9 and TRBJ2-2, is DSGVTQTPKHLITATGQRVTLRCSPRSGDLSVYWYQQSLDQGLQFLIQYYNGEERAKGNILERFSAQQFPDLHSELNLSSLELGDSALYFCASRGQSNTGELFFGEGSRLTVL.

The table lists this clone with a count of one. V and J are TRBV7-2 and TRBJ1-2; D gene ambiguous. The germline CDR1 and CDR2 sequences are SGHTA and FQGNSA. Trimming took off 1 base at V and 0 bases at J, with 9 bases between the two ends. The CDR3 runs 15 residues. This CDR3 reads CASSLVGGSNYGYTF. The CDR3 nucleotides read TGTGCCAGCAGCTTAGTCGGCGGATCTAACTATGGCTACACCTTC. The entire variable domain, with the rest obtained from reference TRBV7-2 and TRBJ1-2, is as follows: GAGVSQSPSNKVTEKGKDVELRCDPISGHTALYWYRQSLGQGLEFLIYFQGNSAPDKSGLPSDRFSAERTGGSVSTLTIQRTQQEDSAVYLCASSLVGGSNYGYTFGSGTRLTVV.

The genes are TRBV2 and TRBJ1-1, with D tentatively TRBD1 (6 bases). The V gene's germline CDR1 is SNHLY and CDR2 FYNNEI. The CDR3 totals 15 residues. V lost 2 bases to trimming and J lost 3 bases, with 13 bases between them. The CDR3 is CASSELRGGYTEAFF. The CDR3 DNA is TGTGCCAGCAGTGAACTCAGGGGCGGATACACTGAAGCTTTCTTT.

V usage is TRBV5-1 and J usage is TRBJ2-3; D gene unclear. The germline V gene encodes CDR1 SGHRS and CDR2 YFSETQ. This CDR3 has 13 residues. V was clipped by 7 bases and J by 6 bases, with 15 bases between them. The CDR3 sequence: CASLASGTDTQYF. CDR3 bases: TGCGCCAGCCTGGCCTCAGGAACGGATACGCAGTATTTT.

This clone appeared once. The J gene is TRBJ2-1, the V gene TRBV5-6, with 9 positions matching TRBD2. The length of the CDR3 is 16 residues. Germline V gives CDR1 SGHDT, CDR2 YYEEEE. The junction had 9 bases not matched to a gene; V was cut back by 2 bases and J by 6 bases. The CDR3 reads CASSLDLAGVSNEQFF. CDR3 nucleotide sequence: TGTGCCAGCAGCTTAGATTTAGCGGGAGTTTCCAATGAGCAGTTCTTC. Combining the CDR3 with reference TRBV5-6 and TRBJ2-1 gives the whole variable domain DAGVTQSPTHLIKTRGQQVTLRCSPKSGHDTVSWYQQALGQGPQFIFQYYEEEERQRGNFPDRFSGHQFPNYSSELNVNALLLGDSALYLCASSLDLAGVSNEQFFGPGTRLTVL.

The V call is TRBV11-2, the J call TRBJ1-2; TRBD1 might be the D (5 bases). This CDR3 has 13 residues. V was shortened by 4 bases and J by 5 bases, with 11 bases between the two germline ends. Germline assignment: CDR1 SGHAT and CDR2 FQNNGV. The CDR3 sequence: CASSSSPGYGYTF. CDR3 nucleotides: TGTGCCAGCAGCTCAAGTCCAGGGTATGGCTACACCTTC.

The chain carries TRBV28 and TRBJ2-7; 9 bases fit TRBD1. Germline CDR1 MDHEN, CDR2 SYDVKM. Trimming took 3 bases from V and 7 from J; bases not matched to a gene: 7. The CDR3 has 14 residues. The CDR3 DNA is TGTGCCAGCAGTTTCGGGGACAGGGTAAGGGAGCAGTACTTC. Protein sequence: CASSFGDRVREQYF. The whole variable domain, filled in from reference TRBV28 and TRBJ2-7, reads DVKVTQSSRYLVKRTGEKVFLECVQDMDHENMFWYRQDPGLGLRLIYFSYDVKMKEKGDIPEGYSVSREKKERFSLILESASTNQTSMYLCASSFGDRVREQYFGPGTRLTVT.

The rearrangement uses TRBV11-2 and TRBJ1-2, with D maybe TRBD1 (5 bases). This CDR3 spans 15 amino acids. Germline CDR1 reads SGHAT; CDR2 reads FQNNGV. Trimming took off 1 base at V and 3 bases at J, with 12 bases between the two ends. The CDR3: CASSLGGRADYGYTF. DNA of the CDR3: TGTGCCAGCAGCTTAGGGGGCCGAGCAGACTATGGCTACACCTTC.

CDR3 bases: TGTGCCAGCAAAGGTAATCAGGGGTCCACTGAAGCTTTCTTT. This sequence encodes CASKGNQGSTEAFF. V is TRBV25-1 and J is TRBJ1-1; a possible D gene is TRBD1 (6 bases). The CDR3 totals 14 residues. Between the trimmed V and J ends, which lost 7 bases and 4 bases, there was a span of 16 bases. Germline CDR1 is MGHDK and CDR2 is SYGVNS.